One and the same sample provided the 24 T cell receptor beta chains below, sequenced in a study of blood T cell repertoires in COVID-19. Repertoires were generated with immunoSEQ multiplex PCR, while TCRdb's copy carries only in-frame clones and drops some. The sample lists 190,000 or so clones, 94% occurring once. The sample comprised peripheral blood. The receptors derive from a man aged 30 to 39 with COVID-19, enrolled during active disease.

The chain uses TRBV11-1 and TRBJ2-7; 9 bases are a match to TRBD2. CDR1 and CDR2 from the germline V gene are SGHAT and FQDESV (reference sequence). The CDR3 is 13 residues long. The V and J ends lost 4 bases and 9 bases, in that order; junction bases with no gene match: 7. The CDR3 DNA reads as TGTGCCAGCAGCTCCCGAGGAGCGGGGGGGCAGTACTTC. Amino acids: CASSSRGAGGQYF.

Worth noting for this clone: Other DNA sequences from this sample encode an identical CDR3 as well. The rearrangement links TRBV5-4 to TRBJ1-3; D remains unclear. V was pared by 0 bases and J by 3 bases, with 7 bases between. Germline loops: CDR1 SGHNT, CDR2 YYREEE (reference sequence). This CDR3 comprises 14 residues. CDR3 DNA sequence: TGTGCCAGCAGCTTGGGCGGTCGTGGAAACACCATATATTTT. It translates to CASSLGGRGNTIYF.

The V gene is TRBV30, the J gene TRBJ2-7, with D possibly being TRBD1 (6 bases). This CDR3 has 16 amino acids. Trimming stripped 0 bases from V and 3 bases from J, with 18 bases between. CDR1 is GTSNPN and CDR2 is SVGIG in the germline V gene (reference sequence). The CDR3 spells CAWSVPRRTARYEQYF. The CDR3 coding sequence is TGTGCCTGGAGTGTACCCCGACGGACAGCGCGCTACGAGCAGTACTTC.

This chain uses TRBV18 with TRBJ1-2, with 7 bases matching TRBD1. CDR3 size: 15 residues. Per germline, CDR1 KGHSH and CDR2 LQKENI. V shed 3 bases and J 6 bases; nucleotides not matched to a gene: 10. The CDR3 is CASSPDREMFDGYTF. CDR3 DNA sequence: TGTGCCAGCTCACCTGACAGGGAAATGTTTGATGGCTACACCTTC.

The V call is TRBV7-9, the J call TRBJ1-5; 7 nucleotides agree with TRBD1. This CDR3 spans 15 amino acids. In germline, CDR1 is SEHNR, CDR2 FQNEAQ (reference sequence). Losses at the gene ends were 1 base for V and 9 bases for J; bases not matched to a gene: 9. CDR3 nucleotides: TGTGCCAGCAGCTTAGGACAGGGCGACTTGTGGCCCCAGCATTTT. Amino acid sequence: CASSLGQGDLWPQHF.

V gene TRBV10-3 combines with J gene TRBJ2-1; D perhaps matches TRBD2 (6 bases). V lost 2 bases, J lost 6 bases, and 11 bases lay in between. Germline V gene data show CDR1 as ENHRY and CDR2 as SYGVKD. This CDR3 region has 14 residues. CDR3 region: CAISEAREVNEQFF. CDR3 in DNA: TGTGCCATCAGTGAGGCCAGGGAGGTCAATGAGCAGTTCTTC.

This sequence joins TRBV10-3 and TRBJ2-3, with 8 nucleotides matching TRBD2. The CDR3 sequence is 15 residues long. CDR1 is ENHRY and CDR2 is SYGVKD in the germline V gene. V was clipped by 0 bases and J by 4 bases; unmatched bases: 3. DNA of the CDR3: TGTGCCATCAGTGAGTCCCCCGGGGGGGCAGATACGCAGTATTTT. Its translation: CAISESPGGADTQYF.

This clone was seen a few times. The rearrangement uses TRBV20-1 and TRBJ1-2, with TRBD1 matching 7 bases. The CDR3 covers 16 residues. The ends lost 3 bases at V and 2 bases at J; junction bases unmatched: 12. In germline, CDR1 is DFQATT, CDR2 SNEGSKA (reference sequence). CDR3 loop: CSASNRQTGNNYGYTF. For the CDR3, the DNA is TGCAGTGCTAGTAATCGACAGACAGGGAACAACTATGGCTACACCTTC.

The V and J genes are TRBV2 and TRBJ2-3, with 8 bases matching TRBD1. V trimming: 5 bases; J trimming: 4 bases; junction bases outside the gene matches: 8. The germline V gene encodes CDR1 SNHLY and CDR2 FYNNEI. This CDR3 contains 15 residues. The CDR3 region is CASSLDRDGADTQYF. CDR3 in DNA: TGTGCCAGCAGTTTGGACAGGGACGGAGCAGATACGCAGTATTTT.

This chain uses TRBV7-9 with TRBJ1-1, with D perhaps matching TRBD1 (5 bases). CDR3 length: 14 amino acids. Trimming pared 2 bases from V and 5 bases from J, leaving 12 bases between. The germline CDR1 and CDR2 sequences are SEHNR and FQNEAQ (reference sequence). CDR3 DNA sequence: TGTGCCAGCAGCTTACGGGCGCAGGGTACTGAAGCTTTCTTT. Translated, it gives CASSLRAQGTEAFF.

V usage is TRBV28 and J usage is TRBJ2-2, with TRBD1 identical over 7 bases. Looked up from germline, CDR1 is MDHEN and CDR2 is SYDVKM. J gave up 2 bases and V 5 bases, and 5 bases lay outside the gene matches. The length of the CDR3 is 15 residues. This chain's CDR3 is CASSPGTDNTGELFF. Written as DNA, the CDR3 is TGTGCCAGCAGTCCCGGGACAGACAACACCGGGGAGCTGTTTTTT.

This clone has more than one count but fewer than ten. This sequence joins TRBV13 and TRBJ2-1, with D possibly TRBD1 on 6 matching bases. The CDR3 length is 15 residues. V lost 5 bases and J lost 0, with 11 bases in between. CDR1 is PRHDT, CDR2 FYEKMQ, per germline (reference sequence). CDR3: CASSRRGSSYNEQFF. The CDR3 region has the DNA TGTGCCAGCAGCCGTAGGGGGAGCTCCTACAATGAGCAGTTCTTC. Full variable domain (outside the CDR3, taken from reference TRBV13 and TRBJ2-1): AAGVIQSPRHLIKEKRETATLKCYPIPRHDTVYWYQQGPGQDPQFLISFYEKMQSDKGSIPDRFSAQQFSDYHSELNMSSLELGDSALYFCASSRRGSSYNEQFFGPGTRLTVL.

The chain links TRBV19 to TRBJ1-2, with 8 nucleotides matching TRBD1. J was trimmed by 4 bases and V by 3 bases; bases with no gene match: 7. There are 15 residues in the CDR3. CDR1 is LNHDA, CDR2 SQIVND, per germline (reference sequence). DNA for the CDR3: TGTGCCAGTAGTATCCTACAGGGGGTCGTCTATGGCTACACCTTC. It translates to CASSILQGVVYGYTF.

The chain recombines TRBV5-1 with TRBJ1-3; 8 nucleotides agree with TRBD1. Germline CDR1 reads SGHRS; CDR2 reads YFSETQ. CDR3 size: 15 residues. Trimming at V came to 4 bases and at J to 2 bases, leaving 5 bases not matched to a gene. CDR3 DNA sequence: TGCGCCAGCAGCCAAAAACAGGGGGCTGGAAACACCATATATTTT. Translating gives CASSQKQGAGNTIYF.

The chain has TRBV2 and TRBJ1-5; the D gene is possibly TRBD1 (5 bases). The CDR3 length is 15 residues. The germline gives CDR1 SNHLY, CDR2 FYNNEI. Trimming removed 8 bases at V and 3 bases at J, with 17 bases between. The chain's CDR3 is CASRGEGPINQPQHF. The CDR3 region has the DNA TGTGCCAGCCGGGGGGAAGGACCGATCAATCAGCCCCAGCATTTT. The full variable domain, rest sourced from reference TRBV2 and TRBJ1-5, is EPEVTQTPSHQVTQMGQEVILRCVPISNHLYFYWYRQILGQKVEFLVSFYNNEISEKSEIFDDQFSVERPDGSNFTLKIRSTKLEDSAMYFCASRGEGPINQPQHFGDGTRLSIL.

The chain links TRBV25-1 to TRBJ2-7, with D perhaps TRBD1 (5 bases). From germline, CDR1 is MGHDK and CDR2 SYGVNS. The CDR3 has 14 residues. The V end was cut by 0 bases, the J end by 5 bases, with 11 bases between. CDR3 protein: CASSEYGAGHEQYF. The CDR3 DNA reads TGTGCCAGCAGTGAATATGGGGCAGGGCACGAGCAGTACTTC.

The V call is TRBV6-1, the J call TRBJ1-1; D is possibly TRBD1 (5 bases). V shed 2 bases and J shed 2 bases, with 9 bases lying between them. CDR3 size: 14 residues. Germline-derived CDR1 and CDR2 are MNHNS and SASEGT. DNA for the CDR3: TGTGCCAGCAGTGAATGGCAGGGTAACACTGAAGCTTTCTTT. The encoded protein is CASSEWQGNTEAFF.

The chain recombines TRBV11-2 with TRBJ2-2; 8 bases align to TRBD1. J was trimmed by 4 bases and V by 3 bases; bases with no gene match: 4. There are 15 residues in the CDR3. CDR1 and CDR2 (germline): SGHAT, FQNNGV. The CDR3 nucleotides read TGTGCCAGCAGCTTCCAGGGGGCTGGCACCGGGGAGCTGTTTTTT. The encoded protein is CASSFQGAGTGELFF.

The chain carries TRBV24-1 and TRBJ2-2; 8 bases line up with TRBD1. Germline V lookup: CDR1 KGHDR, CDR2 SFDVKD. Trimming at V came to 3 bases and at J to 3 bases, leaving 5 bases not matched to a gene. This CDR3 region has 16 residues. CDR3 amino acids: CATSDGRQGYTGELFF. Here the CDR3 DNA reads TGTGCCACCAGTGATGGGCGACAGGGGTACACCGGGGAGCTGTTTTTT.

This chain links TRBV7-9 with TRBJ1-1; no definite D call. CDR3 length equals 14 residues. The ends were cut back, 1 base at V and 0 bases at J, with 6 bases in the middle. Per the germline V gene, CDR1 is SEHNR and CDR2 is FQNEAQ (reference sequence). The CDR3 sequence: CASSLDSMNTEAFF. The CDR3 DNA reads TGTGCCAGCAGCTTAGACAGCATGAACACTGAAGCTTTCTTT.

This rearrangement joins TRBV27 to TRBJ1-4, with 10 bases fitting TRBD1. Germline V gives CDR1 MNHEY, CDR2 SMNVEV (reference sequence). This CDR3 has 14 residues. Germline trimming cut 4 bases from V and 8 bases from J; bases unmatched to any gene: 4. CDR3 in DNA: TGTGCCAGCAGTTCCGGACAGGGGGGAGAAAAACTGTTTTTT. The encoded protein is CASSSGQGGEKLFF.

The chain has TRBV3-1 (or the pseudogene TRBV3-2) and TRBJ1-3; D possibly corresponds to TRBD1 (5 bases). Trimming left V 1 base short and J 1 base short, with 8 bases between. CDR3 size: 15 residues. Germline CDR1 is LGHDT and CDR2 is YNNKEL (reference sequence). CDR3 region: CASSQGQPSGNTIYF. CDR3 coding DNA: TGTGCCAGCAGCCAAGGACAGCCGTCTGGAAACACCATATATTTT.

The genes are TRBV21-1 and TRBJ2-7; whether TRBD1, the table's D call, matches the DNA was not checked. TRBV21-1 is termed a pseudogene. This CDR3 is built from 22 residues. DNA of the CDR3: TGTGCCAGCAGCAAAGCGCTTAATTCCCAGGGAATTAATGGTTTCTACTCCTACGAGCAGTACTTC. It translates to CASSKALNSQGINGFYSYEQYF.

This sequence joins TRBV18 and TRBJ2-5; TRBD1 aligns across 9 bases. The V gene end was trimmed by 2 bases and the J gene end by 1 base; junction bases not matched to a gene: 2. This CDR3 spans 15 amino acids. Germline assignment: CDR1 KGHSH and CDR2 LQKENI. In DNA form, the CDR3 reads TGTGCCAGCTCACCAAGGGACAGGGTCCAAGAGACCCAGTACTTC. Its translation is CASSPRDRVQETQYF.